What follows are 18 T cell receptor beta chains derived from one specimen sequenced in a study of T cell responses to AZD1222 COVID-19 vaccine. TCRdb keeps only in-frame clones here, not all; method: immunoSEQ multiplex PCR. The sample gives some 140,000 clones, roughly 90% of which show up once; more than 5.5% is in the top ten. The input for sequencing was peripheral blood, taken 28 days after the second AZD1222 dose. The receptor set was obtained from an adult who received the AZD1222 COVID-19 vaccine.

This clone appeared a single time. The genes are TRBV5-4 and TRBJ2-1, with a possible D match to TRBD2 (6 bases). The V end lost 4 bases, the J end lost 4 bases, and 15 bases lay between the germline ends. Germline V CDR1 and CDR2: SGHNT, YYREEE (reference sequence). The CDR3 consists of 15 residues. This CDR3 reads CASSGRGGYYNEQFF. The DNA of the CDR3 is TGTGCCAGCAGCGGGCGGGGAGGTTATTACAATGAGCAGTTCTTC.

The J gene is TRBJ1-4, the V gene TRBV5-1, with D maybe TRBD1 (5 bases). Trimming left V 3 bases short and J 2 bases short, with 8 bases between. The CDR3 loop spans 14 amino acids. Germline V gene data show CDR1 as SGHRS and CDR2 as YFSETQ. The CDR3 DNA follows: TGCGCCAGCAGCTCAGACAGCACTAATGAAAAACTGTTTTTT. Protein product: CASSSDSTNEKLFF. Together with reference TRBV5-1 and TRBJ1-4, the CDR3 gives the full variable domain: KAGVTQTPRYLIKTRGQQVTLSCSPISGHRSVSWYQQTPGQGLQFLFEYFSETQRNKGNFPGRFSGRQFSNSRSEMNVSTLELGDSALYLCASSSDSTNEKLFFGSGTQLSVL.

The chain couples TRBV9 to TRBJ1-1; D is possibly TRBD1 (6 bases). CDR3 length equals 16 residues. Germline-derived CDR1 and CDR2 are SGDLS and YYNGEE. The V and J ends lost 0 bases and 0 bases respectively, with 12 bases between them. CDR3 sequence: CASSVEAGVMNTEAFF. The DNA of the CDR3 is TGTGCCAGCAGCGTAGAGGCAGGGGTAATGAACACTGAAGCTTTCTTT. The full variable domain, completed using reference TRBV9 and TRBJ1-1, is DSGVTQTPKHLITATGQRVTLRCSPRSGDLSVYWYQQSLDQGLQFLIQYYNGEERAKGNILERFSAQQFPDLHSELNLSSLELGDSALYFCASSVEAGVMNTEAFFGQGTRLTVV.

This sequence joins TRBV28 and TRBJ1-1; D remains ambiguous. The CDR3 totals 15 residues. The germline V and J ends were trimmed by 3 bases and 2 bases, with 13 bases remaining between them. Germline values: CDR1 MDHEN, CDR2 SYDVKM. The CDR3 spells CASSFQPRVNTEAFF. CDR3 in DNA: TGTGCCAGCAGTTTCCAACCGAGGGTTAACACTGAAGCTTTCTTT.

The chain links TRBV7-3 to TRBJ2-1; 7 bases agree with TRBD2. With 5 bases clipped from V and 8 bases from J, the junction kept 9 bases outside the gene matches. The CDR3 runs 14 residues. The germline CDR1 and CDR2 sequences are SGHTA and FQGTGA. CDR3 loop: CASSPSRGVDEQFF. The DNA for the CDR3 is TGTGCCAGCAGCCCCAGCCGGGGGGTCGATGAGCAGTTCTTC.

This chain connects TRBV3-1 (or the pseudogene TRBV3-2) to TRBJ1-2; D remains unclear. CDR3 length: 13 amino acids. The V gene lost 6 bases and the J gene lost 4 bases, with 12 bases spanning the gap. The germline V gene has CDR1 LGHDT and CDR2 YNNKEL (reference sequence). The CDR3 reads CASRPGMSYGYTF. DNA for the CDR3: TGTGCCAGCAGGCCCGGTATGTCCTATGGCTACACCTTC.

The V and J genes are TRBV7-2 and TRBJ2-2, with TRBD2 matching over 10 bases. The CDR3 has 16 residues. Trimming took 1 base from V and 3 from J; bases not matched to a gene: 2. Per the germline V gene, CDR1 is SGHTA and CDR2 is FQGNSA. The CDR3 spells CASSLVAGGHTGELFF. The DNA of the CDR3 is TGTGCCAGCAGCTTAGTAGCGGGAGGCCACACCGGGGAGCTGTTTTTT.

The rearrangement uses TRBV5-1 and TRBJ2-2, with 11 bases identical to TRBD1. Germline CDR1 and CDR2: SGHRS and YFSETQ. J gave up 5 bases and V 4 bases, and 4 bases lay outside the gene matches. The length of the CDR3 is 15 residues. The CDR3 loop reads CASSAGQGATGELFF. In DNA, the CDR3 is TGCGCCAGCAGCGCAGGACAGGGGGCGACCGGGGAGCTGTTTTTT.

The V call is TRBV5-1, the J call TRBJ2-3, with TRBD1 as a possible D gene (6 bases). Trimming stripped 0 bases from V and 3 bases from J, with 8 bases between. There are 14 residues in the CDR3. Per the germline V gene, CDR1 is SGHRS and CDR2 is YFSETQ. The CDR3 sequence is CASSLGGRTDTQYF. As DNA, the CDR3 is TGCGCCAGCAGCTTGGGGGGGCGGACAGATACGCAGTATTTT.

The genes are TRBV28 and TRBJ1-4; maybe TRBD1 (5 bases). The CDR3 length is 14 residues. Trimming cost V 5 bases and J 7 bases, with 14 bases left between them. Germline assignment: CDR1 MDHEN and CDR2 SYDVKM. The CDR3 region is CASSNGGLGEKLFF. In DNA form, the CDR3 reads TGTGCCAGCAGTAACGGGGGGTTGGGTGAAAAACTGTTTTTT.

This rearrangement joins TRBV10-1 to TRBJ2-1; D remains unclear. This CDR3 region has 14 residues. The ends were cut back, 0 bases at V and 7 bases at J, with 10 bases in the middle. Germline values: CDR1 WNHNN, CDR2 SYGVQD (reference sequence). In nucleotides, the CDR3 is TGCGCCAGCAGTGAGTCTAGTCTCCAAAATGAGCAGTTCTTC. Amino acids: CASSESSLQNEQFF.

The rearrangement uses TRBV28 and TRBJ2-4, with D hard to call. V was pared by 4 bases and J by 7 bases, with 11 bases between. Germline CDR1 MDHEN, CDR2 SYDVKM. The CDR3 is 13 residues long. This chain's CDR3 is CASSSGQWNIQYF. CDR3 bases: TGTGCCAGCAGTTCGGGCCAATGGAACATTCAGTACTTC.

This rearrangement joins TRBV24-1 to TRBJ2-1, with TRBD1 matching over 12 bases. The CDR3 consists of 17 residues. The V segment lost 4 bases and the J segment 8 bases; nucleotides outside the gene matches: 11. Germline V gives CDR1 KGHDR, CDR2 SFDVKD. CDR3 DNA sequence: TGTGCCACCAGTGACCCCCTTGGGACAGGGGGCGGCGATGAGCAGTTCTTC. Its protein product is CATSDPLGTGGGDEQFF.

The chain links TRBV19 to TRBJ2-3; 7 nucleotides line up with TRBD1. Germline CDR1 reads LNHDA; CDR2 reads SQIVND (reference sequence). J lost 6 bases, V lost 4 bases, and 7 bases had no gene match. This CDR3 is built from 14 residues. CDR3 in DNA: TGTGCCAGTAGTACCCACAGGGGCGGGGATACGCAGTATTTT. The encoded protein is CASSTHRGGDTQYF.

The chain has TRBV24-1 and TRBJ2-2, with TRBD2 matching over 10 bases. Germline V CDR1 and CDR2: KGHDR, SFDVKD. The length of the CDR3 is 16 residues. V lost 4 bases and J lost 4; bases outside the gene matches: 5. The DNA for the CDR3 is TGTGCCACCAGTGACCCTAGCGGGAGCCCCACCGGGGAGCTGTTTTTT. This translates into CATSDPSGSPTGELFF.

CDR3 in DNA: TGTGCCAGCAGCCTACACGGGGGGCCCACCTCTGGGCAGTACTTC. It encodes CASSLHGGPTSGQYF. The rearrangement uses TRBV7-2 and TRBJ2-7; TRBD2 might be the D (7 bases). The CDR3 runs to 15 residues. Trimming shortened V by 5 bases and J by 9 bases, and 23 bases separated the two germline ends. Germline lookup yields CDR1 SGHTA and CDR2 FQGNSA. The variable domain in full, completed from reference TRBV7-2 and TRBJ2-7, reads GAGVSQSPSNKVTEKGKDVELRCDPISGHTALYWYRQSLGQGLEFLIYFQGNSAPDKSGLPSDRFSAERTGGSVSTLTIQRTQQEDSAVYLCASSLHGGPTSGQYFGPGTRLTVT.

The chain couples TRBV13 to TRBJ2-5; no firm D call. The CDR3 loop spans 11 amino acids. Trimming took off 0 bases at V and 7 bases at J, with 3 bases between the two ends. Germline values: CDR1 PRHDT, CDR2 FYEKMQ (reference sequence). The CDR3 DNA is TGTGCCAGCAGCTTAGGGGTGACCCAGTACTTC. Translated: CASSLGVTQYF.

The rearrangement joins TRBV2 to TRBJ1-1; D gene uncertain. The V and J ends lost 6 bases and 8 bases respectively, with 10 bases between them. This CDR3 region has 11 residues. Germline V gives CDR1 SNHLY, CDR2 FYNNEI. CDR3 in amino acids: CASSGNKEAFF. DNA for the CDR3: TGTGCCAGCAGCGGAAACAAAGAAGCTTTCTTT.